A selection of T cell receptor beta chains follows, all from one sample in a study of OX40 agonist ivuxolimab in advanced cancers. Here immunoSEQ multiplex PCR was the method, and the copy in TCRdb shows in-frame clones only, minus some. The sample records approximately 81,000 clones, 81% being singletons. Sequences were derived from CD4+ or CD8+ T cells sorted from blood, sampled in a trial of the OX40 agonist ivuxolimab. These receptors all come from an adult with an advanced solid tumor such as melanoma, head and neck, liver or kidney cancer. Both conserved end residues are part of each CDR3. The order of the fields is J gene, clone size, D gene, V gene, CDR3 length, CDR3 protein, CDR3 DNA. A D gene is named only where the DNA matches it firmly. Where a row states a size, it is once, few, many or the class of an expanded clone; other rows omit it.

J gene: TRBJ1-6; clone size: few; D gene: NA; V gene: TRBV6-5; CDR3 length: 14; CDR3 protein: CASSYAGANSPLHF; CDR3 DNA: TGTGCCAGCAGTTACGCAGGGGCAAATTCACCCCTCCACTTT
J gene: TRBJ1-1; clone size: NA; D gene: NA; V gene: TRBV10-1; CDR3 length: 13; CDR3 protein: CATSWTGNTEAFF; CDR3 DNA: TGCGCCACCTCCTGGACCGGGAACACTGAAGCTTTCTTT
J gene: TRBJ2-1; clone size: NA; D gene: TRBD2; V gene: TRBV7-6; CDR3 length: 14; CDR3 protein: CASSPGLASDEQFF; CDR3 DNA: TGTGCCAGCAGCCCAGGACTAGCGAGCGATGAGCAGTTCTTC
J gene: TRBJ1-2; clone size: NA; D gene: NA; V gene: TRBV6-1; CDR3 length: 13; CDR3 protein: CASKATQNYGYTF; CDR3 DNA: TGTGCCAGCAAGGCAACTCAAAACTATGGCTACACCTTC
J gene: TRBJ1-2; clone size: once; D gene: NA; V gene: TRBV9; CDR3 length: 14; CDR3 protein: CASSPDGNNYGYTF; CDR3 DNA: TGTGCCAGCAGCCCAGACGGAAATAACTATGGCTACACCTTC
J gene: TRBJ2-1; clone size: NA; D gene: TRBD2; V gene: TRBV5-1; CDR3 length: 15; CDR3 protein: CASSLGSGSGDEQFF; CDR3 DNA: TGCGCCAGCAGCTTGGGGAGCGGGAGTGGTGATGAGCAGTTCTTC
J gene: TRBJ2-5; clone size: NA; D gene: NA; V gene: TRBV14; CDR3 length: 16; CDR3 protein: CASSPDWTPGSETQYF; CDR3 DNA: TGTGCCAGCAGCCCCGACTGGACCCCTGGATCAGAGACCCAGTACTTC
J gene: TRBJ1-5; clone size: NA; D gene: NA; V gene: TRBV15; CDR3 length: 14; CDR3 protein: CATSRDRGTQPQHF; CDR3 DNA: TGTGCCACCAGCAGAGATCGGGGGACCCAGCCCCAGCATTTT
J gene: TRBJ2-1; clone size: NA; D gene: TRBD2; V gene: TRBV11-3; CDR3 length: 17; CDR3 protein: CASSLGTSGGLLEEQFF; CDR3 DNA: TGTGCCAGCAGCTTAGGGACTAGCGGGGGGCTGCTGGAAGAGCAGTTCTTC
J gene: TRBJ1-2; clone size: NA; D gene: NA; V gene: TRBV5-6; CDR3 length: 19; CDR3 protein: CASSASPIRERERGYGYTF; CDR3 DNA: TGTGCCAGCAGCGCGAGCCCGATCCGGGAAAGGGAGCGGGGGTATGGCTACACCTTC
J gene: TRBJ2-7; clone size: many; D gene: NA; V gene: TRBV4-1; CDR3 length: 16; CDR3 protein: CASSRPSGVEGREQYF; CDR3 DNA: TGCGCCAGCAGCCGACCCTCTGGGGTTGAGGGACGGGAGCAGTACTTC
J gene: TRBJ2-1; clone size: NA; D gene: NA; V gene: TRBV11-3; CDR3 length: 15; CDR3 protein: CASSLDGGAWGEQFF; CDR3 DNA: TGTGCCAGCAGCTTAGATGGGGGGGCGTGGGGTGAGCAGTTCTTC
J gene: TRBJ1-1; clone size: NA; D gene: NA; V gene: TRBV14; CDR3 length: 14; CDR3 protein: CASSQSGLETEAFF; CDR3 DNA: TGTGCCAGCAGCCAATCAGGGTTGGAAACTGAAGCTTTCTTT
J gene: TRBJ2-2; clone size: NA; D gene: NA; V gene: TRBV19; CDR3 length: 16; CDR3 protein: CASSVRDAANPGELFF; CDR3 DNA: TGTGCCAGTAGTGTCCGGGACGCCGCGAATCCCGGGGAGCTGTTTTTT
J gene: TRBJ1-5; clone size: NA; D gene: TRBD1; V gene: TRBV5-1; CDR3 length: 14; CDR3 protein: CASSEGTGDQPQHF; CDR3 DNA: TGCGCCAGCAGCGAGGGGACAGGGGACCAGCCCCAGCATTTT
J gene: TRBJ1-6; clone size: NA; D gene: NA; V gene: TRBV6-5; CDR3 length: 13; CDR3 protein: CASSTGVDSPLHF; CDR3 DNA: TGTGCCAGCAGTACCGGGGTAGATTCACCCCTCCACTTT
J gene: TRBJ1-2; clone size: NA; D gene: NA; V gene: TRBV30; CDR3 length: 13; CDR3 protein: CAWSVQASIAYTF; CDR3 DNA: TGTGCCTGGTCGGTTCAGGCGTCTATCGCCTACACCTTC
J gene: TRBJ2-2; clone size: NA; D gene: TRBD1; V gene: TRBV2; CDR3 length: 14; CDR3 protein: CASSGTGVTGELFF; CDR3 DNA: TGTGCCAGCAGTGGAACAGGGGTTACCGGGGAGCTGTTTTTT
J gene: TRBJ2-3; clone size: NA; D gene: NA; V gene: TRBV7-8; CDR3 length: 16; CDR3 protein: CASSLGSGQSTDTQYF; CDR3 DNA: TGTGCCAGCAGCTTAGGATCAGGGCAGAGCACAGATACGCAGTATTTT
J gene: TRBJ1-1; clone size: NA; D gene: NA; V gene: TRBV7-9; CDR3 length: 14; CDR3 protein: CASSLGGQNTEAFF; CDR3 DNA: TGTGCCAGCAGCTTAGGGGGACAGAACACTGAAGCTTTCTTT